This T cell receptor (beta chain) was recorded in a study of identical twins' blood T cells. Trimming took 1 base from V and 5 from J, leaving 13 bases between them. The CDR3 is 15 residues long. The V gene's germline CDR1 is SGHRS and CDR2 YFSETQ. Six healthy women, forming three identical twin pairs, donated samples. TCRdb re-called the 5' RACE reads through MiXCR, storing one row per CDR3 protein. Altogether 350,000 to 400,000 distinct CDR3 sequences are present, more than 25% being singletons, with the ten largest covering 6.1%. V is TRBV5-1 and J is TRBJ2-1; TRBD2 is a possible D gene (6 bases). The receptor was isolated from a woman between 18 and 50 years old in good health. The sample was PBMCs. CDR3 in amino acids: CASSLWASDNNEQFF. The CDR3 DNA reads TGCGCCAGCAGCTTGTGGGCTAGCGATAACAATGAGCAGTTCTTC.